A selection of T cell receptor beta chains follows, all from one sample in a study of blood T cell repertoires in COVID-19. Clones were read by immunoSEQ multiplex PCR, and TCRdb kept only the in-frame ones, dropping some. The sample lists hundreds of thousands of clones, 80% to 90% occurring once. The source material was peripheral blood. The source is a woman under 40 with COVID-19, enrolled during active disease. Both conserved end residues are part of each CDR3. Fields, in order: V gene, CDR3 length, CDR3 protein.

v_gene: TRBV19
len: 13
CDR3aa: CASSIFGGTEAFF

v_gene: TRBV11-2
len: 13
CDR3aa: CASSYGQGRGYTF

v_gene: TRBV7-9
len: 15
CDR3aa: CASSYPRTEQETQYF

v_gene: TRBV6-6
len: 12
CDR3aa: CASTPQGNTQYF

v_gene: TRBV6-5
len: 15
CDR3aa: CASSQTRYSTDTQYF

v_gene: TRBV19
len: 15
CDR3aa: CASCKDRTGNYGYTF

v_gene: TRBV19
len: 14
CDR3aa: CASSLQGMNTEAFF

v_gene: TRBV6-4
len: 12
CDR3aa: CAPGRESDTQYF

v_gene: TRBV5-1
len: 16
CDR3aa: CASSSKAWAKQETQYF

v_gene: TRBV2
len: 15
CDR3aa: CASSRTGAVSYEQYF

v_gene: TRBV4-3
len: 15
CDR3aa: CASSQIQGANYEQYF

v_gene: TRBV7-9
len: 17
CDR3aa: CASSLAHAQGFPYEQYF

v_gene: TRBV7-9
len: 17
CDR3aa: CASSPLLSDREDTEAFF

v_gene: TRBV10-3
len: 12
CDR3aa: CANRDDSYEQYF

v_gene: TRBV6-1
len: 13
CDR3aa: CASRPDRVGEQFF

v_gene: TRBV7-8
len: 15
CDR3aa: CASSNPGQGPYEQYF

v_gene: TRBV11-3
len: 16
CDR3aa: CASSLYSRPRGNTIYF

v_gene: TRBV27
len: 15
CDR3aa: CASRSVAASYNEQFF

v_gene: TRBV6-5
len: 14
CDR3aa: CASSKNRDGNGYTF

v_gene: TRBV7-9
len: 15
CDR3aa: CASSLSARRGETQYF

v_gene: TRBV19
len: 15
CDR3aa: CASSMLAGTNNEQFF

v_gene: TRBV5-4
len: 15
CDR3aa: CASSSPDRGNYGYTF

v_gene: TRBV11-3
len: 15
CDR3aa: CASGMDRASYNEQFF

v_gene: TRBV5-8
len: 15
CDR3aa: CASSLGGPGTGELFF

v_gene: TRBV18
len: 15
CDR3aa: CASSPPGTGSQPQHF

v_gene: TRBV7-9
len: 15
CDR3aa: CASSFRRGGGDEQYF

v_gene: TRBV29-1
len: 13
CDR3aa: CSVEDRQGDGHTF

v_gene: TRBV13
len: 14
CDR3aa: CASSLGWDRAGYTF

v_gene: TRBV6-5
len: 15
CDR3aa: CASRIRQSQNYEQYF

v_gene: TRBV6-2/TRBV6-3
len: 16
CDR3aa: CASSPLGGEGRQPQHF

v_gene: TRBV27
len: 15
CDR3aa: CASSLSAGDSYGYTF

v_gene: TRBV2
len: 18
CDR3aa: CASSEDFGGIIVLHEQYF

v_gene: TRBV27
len: 13
CDR3aa: CASRDRPTDTQYF

v_gene: TRBV11-3
len: 15
CDR3aa: CASSQRGGSGDTQYF

v_gene: TRBV28
len: 14
CDR3aa: CASSLPRDRGEAFF

v_gene: TRBV4-3
len: 18
CDR3aa: CASSQRGGKDPTNEKLFF

v_gene: TRBV11-2
len: 17
CDR3aa: CASSFPLQRGALGTQYF

v_gene: TRBV5-1
len: 15
CDR3aa: CASSLGTGGTDTQYF

v_gene: TRBV4-1
len: 18
CDR3aa: CASSQGTALAGDTDTQYF

v_gene: TRBV19
len: 13
CDR3aa: CASSITANTEAFF

v_gene: TRBV12-5
len: 13
CDR3aa: CASALDRGHTQYF